The clone carrying this TCR beta chain appeared many times. Its antigen remains unknown. cDNA molecules carried unique molecular identifiers, and template switching added a universal primer site. TCRdb fed the 5' RACE reads into MiXCR, producing one record per CDR3 protein. The sample shows fewer than 250,000 distinct CDR3 sequences, approximately 8.3% of them seen only once. Trimming cost V 5 bases and J 8 bases; bases outside gene matches: 11. This CDR3 is 15 amino acids long. This sample stems from a study of identical twins. Whole-study results and caveats: There was an excess of low generation probability in the out-of-frame alpha sequences that twins shared. The abundant beta clonotypes from cord blood had fewer insertions, and memory repertoires had none of this. With beta out-of-frame sequences, excess sharing by twins was weaker.

These data are also associated with another study on yellow fever vaccine responses in identical twins.

This TCR came from a woman between 18 and 29 years old in good health. The chain has TRBV12-3 or TRBV12-4 and TRBJ2-1, with 8 positions matching TRBD1. Specimen: memory (CD45RO+) T cells sorted from blood. The CDR3 sequence: CASSTRDRPDDEQFF. CDR3 nucleotide sequence: TGTGCCAGCAGTACTCGGGACAGGCCGGATGATGAGCAGTTCTTC.